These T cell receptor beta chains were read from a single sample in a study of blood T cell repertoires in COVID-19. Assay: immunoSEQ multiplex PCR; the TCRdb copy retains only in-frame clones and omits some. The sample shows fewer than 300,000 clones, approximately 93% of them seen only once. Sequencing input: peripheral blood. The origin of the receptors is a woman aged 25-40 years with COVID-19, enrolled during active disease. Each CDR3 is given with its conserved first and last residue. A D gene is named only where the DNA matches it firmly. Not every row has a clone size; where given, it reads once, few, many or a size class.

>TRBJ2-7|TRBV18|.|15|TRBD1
TGTGCCAGCTCACCAACCCGGGACAGCACCTACGAGCAGTACTTC
CASSPTRDSTYEQYF
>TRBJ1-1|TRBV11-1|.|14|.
TGTGCCAGCAGCCAGAGGGCCATGAACACTGAAGCTTTCTTT
CASSQRAMNTEAFF
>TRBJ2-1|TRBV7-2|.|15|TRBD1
TGTGCCAGCAATCAACAACAGGGGGGCTACAATGAGCAGTTCTTC
CASNQQQGGYNEQFF
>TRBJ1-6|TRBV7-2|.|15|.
TGTGCCAGCAGCTTAGGATCCGGTTATAATTCACCCCTCCACTTT
CASSLGSGYNSPLHF
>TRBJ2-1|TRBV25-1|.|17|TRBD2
TGTGCCAGCAGTGAGTTCCAAGGACTAGACTCCTACAATGAGCAGTTCTTC
CASSEFQGLDSYNEQFF
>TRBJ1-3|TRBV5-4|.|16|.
TGTGCCAGCAGCTCGACAGGCCCTAGCTCTGGAAACACCATATATTTT
CASSSTGPSSGNTIYF
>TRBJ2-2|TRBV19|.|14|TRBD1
TGTGCCAGTAGGGACAGGTCAAACACCGGGGAGCTGTTTTTT
CASRDRSNTGELFF
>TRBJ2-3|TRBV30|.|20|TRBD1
TGTGCCTGGATTGGGCTTTCCGGGACAGGGTGGGAGGGTGGCACAGATACGCAGTATTTT
CAWIGLSGTGWEGGTDTQYF
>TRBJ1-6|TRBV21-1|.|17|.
TGTGCCAGCAGCCCCCGAAACACCAACCGGGATAATTCACCCCTCCACTTT
CASSPRNTNRDNSPLHF
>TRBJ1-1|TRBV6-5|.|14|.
TGTGCCAGCAGTTCCGAGGGTGAGGCCACTGAAGCTTTCTTT
CASSSEGEATEAFF
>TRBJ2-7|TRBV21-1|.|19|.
TGTGCCAGCAGCCCCAGGGAGGAACAGCTTCCCCACAGAATCTACGAGCAGTACTTC
CASSPREEQLPHRIYEQYF
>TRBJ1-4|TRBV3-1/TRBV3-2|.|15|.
TGTGCCAGCAGTTTAAGGGGGATAACTAATGAAAAACTGTTTTTT
CASSLRGITNEKLFF
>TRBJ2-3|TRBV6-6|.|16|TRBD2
TGTGCCAGCAGTCCCGGGACTAGCCCTAGCACAGATACGCAGTATTTT
CASSPGTSPSTDTQYF
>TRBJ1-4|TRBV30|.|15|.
TGTGCCTGGAACCGAAACAGAGTAACTAATGAAAAACTGTTTTTT
CAWNRNRVTNEKLFF
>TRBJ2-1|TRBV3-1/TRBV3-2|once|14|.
TGTGCCAGCAGCCAAGATCTACTAGTAGGTGAGCAGTTCTTC
CASSQDLLVGEQFF
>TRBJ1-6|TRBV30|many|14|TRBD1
TGTGCCTGGAGTGGACAGGGGGAAAATTCACCCCTCCACTTT
CAWSGQGENSPLHF
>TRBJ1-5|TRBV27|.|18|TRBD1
TGTGCCAGCAGTTTAAGTGGGACAGCAAGGGGGGGCAATCAGCCCCAGCATTTT
CASSLSGTARGGNQPQHF
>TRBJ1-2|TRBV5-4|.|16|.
TGTGCCAGCAGCCCGCCCCGAGAGACAGCCAAGTATGGCTACACCTTC
CASSPPRETAKYGYTF
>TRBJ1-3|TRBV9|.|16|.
TGTGCCAGCAGCGTAGGGGGCTCTCTGGCATTCCACACCATATATTTT
CASSVGGSLAFHTIYF
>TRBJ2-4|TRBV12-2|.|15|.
TGTGCAAGTCGCCCCCGGGACAGGGATCGGAACATTCAGTACTTC
CASRPRDRDRNIQYF
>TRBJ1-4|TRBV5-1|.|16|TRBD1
TGCGCCAGCAGCTGGACAGGGGATCCAACTAATGAAAAACTGTTTTTT
CASSWTGDPTNEKLFF
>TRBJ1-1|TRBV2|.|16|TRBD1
TGTGCCAGCAGTGCTTCGGGACAGGGGGATTCCACTGAAGCTTTCTTT
CASSASGQGDSTEAFF